Below, 20 T cell receptor beta chains from the same sample are listed, as sequenced in a study of cytomegalovirus exposure and HLA in healthy donors. It was with 60 Vbeta and 13 Jbeta primers that the PCR ran. Sequencing was performed with immunoSEQ multiplex PCR; in TCRdb, only in-frame clones are kept and a portion is missing. The sample shows fewer than 200,000 clones, about 90% of them seen only once. Sequenced material: PBMCs. The receptors originated from a girl younger than two in good health and CMV-seronegative.

The chain couples TRBV6-5 to TRBJ2-7; no firm D call. CDR1 is MNHEY and CDR2 is SVGAGI in the germline V gene. The CDR3 is made up of 12 amino acids. Trimming removed 10 bases at V and 5 bases at J, with 15 bases between. The CDR3 is CATIKRSNEQYF. The CDR3 DNA reads TGTGCCACCATTAAAAGGAGCAACGAGCAGTACTTC.

The sample holds one count of this clone. The rearrangement links TRBV27 to TRBJ2-7; the match to TRBD1 covers 9 bases. After removal of 5 bases from V and 6 bases from J, the junction contained 11 bases not matched to a gene. The germline gives CDR1 MNHEY, CDR2 SMNVEV (reference sequence). CDR3 size: 15 residues. The CDR3 DNA reads as TGTGCCAGCAGTCACATAGGGGACAGGGTACCCGAGCAGTACTTC. It translates to CASSHIGDRVPEQYF.

The V and J genes are TRBV9 and TRBJ2-2; tentatively, D is TRBD2 (6 bases). Germline assignment: CDR1 SGDLS and CDR2 YYNGEE. There are 15 residues in the CDR3. V lost 1 base, J lost 1 base, and 8 bases lay in between. The CDR3 region is CASSVYGGNTGELFF. The CDR3 region has the DNA TGTGCCAGCAGCGTATACGGGGGGAACACCGGGGAGCTGTTTTTT.

The chain couples TRBV6-5 to TRBJ1-2; no firm D call. Trimming stripped 5 bases from V and 8 bases from J, with 15 bases between. CDR1 is MNHEY and CDR2 is SVGAGI in the germline V gene. The CDR3 has 13 residues. CDR3 nucleotides: TGTGCCAGCAGTCCCTCCCAGTTCCAGGGCTACACCTTC. As protein: CASSPSQFQGYTF.

This chain links TRBV13 with TRBJ1-2, with 8 bases identical to TRBD1. Germline CDR1 PRHDT, CDR2 FYEKMQ (reference sequence). The CDR3 is 17 amino acids. J lost 7 bases, V lost 0 bases, and 13 bases had no gene match. The DNA of the CDR3 is TGTGCCAGCAGCTTAGGCCGCTCTCAGGGGGCGCGGGGTGGCTACACCTTC. Its protein product is CASSLGRSQGARGGYTF.

This chain uses TRBV19 with TRBJ2-1, with 11 nucleotides matching TRBD2. This CDR3 has 19 residues. CDR1 and CDR2 (germline): LNHDA, SQIVND (reference sequence). Trimming cost V 3 bases and J 0 bases; bases outside gene matches: 10. CDR3 protein: CASSMGTSGARSSYNEQFF. The CDR3 DNA follows: TGTGCCAGTAGTATGGGGACTAGCGGTGCCAGGAGCTCCTACAATGAGCAGTTCTTC.

The chain joins TRBV30 to TRBJ1-1; D ambiguous. The germline V gene encodes CDR1 GTSNPN and CDR2 SVGIG (reference sequence). Trimming stripped 6 bases from V and 1 base from J, with 12 bases between. This CDR3 is built from 13 residues. Here the CDR3 reads CACIPGGNTEAFF. CDR3 in DNA: TGTGCCTGTATTCCAGGAGGGAACACTGAAGCTTTCTTT.

CDR3 nucleotides: TGCGCCAGCAGCTCTAGTCAAAACGAGCAGTACTTC. Its translation is CASSSSQNEQYF. V usage is TRBV5-1 and J usage is TRBJ2-7, with D unresolved. Trimming stripped 3 bases from V and 5 bases from J, with 9 bases between. The germline V gene has CDR1 SGHRS and CDR2 YFSETQ. The CDR3 sequence is 12 residues long. Drawing the rest from reference TRBV5-1 and TRBJ2-7, the complete variable domain is KAGVTQTPRYLIKTRGQQVTLSCSPISGHRSVSWYQQTPGQGLQFLFEYFSETQRNKGNFPGRFSGRQFSNSRSEMNVSTLELGDSALYLCASSSSQNEQYFGPGTRLTVT.

This clone was seen only a few times. No DNA is shown, since the ends of the CDR3 on it are uncertain; the CDR3 is the one TCRdb lists. CDR3: CAWSVGTGSWYF. The J gene is TRBJ2-7, the V gene TRBV30; TRBD1 is taken as the D call from the table, unchecked against the DNA. Germline V CDR1 and CDR2: GTSNPN, SVGIG (reference sequence). The CDR3 is made up of 12 amino acids, end residues included.

The chain employs TRBV30 and TRBJ1-1; D is possibly TRBD1 (5 bases). Germline lookup yields CDR1 GTSNPN and CDR2 SVGIG (reference sequence). Trimming took off 1 base at V and 0 bases at J, with 9 bases between the two ends. This CDR3 contains 14 residues. For the CDR3, the DNA is TGTGCCTGGAGTGGGGGGAGGGTGAACACTGAAGCTTTCTTT. Its protein is CAWSGGRVNTEAFF.

This chain joins TRBV6-6 and TRBJ2-2, with 13 bases matching TRBD2. The CDR3 is 16 residues long. Germline V gene data show CDR1 as MNHNY and CDR2 as SVGAGI (reference sequence). V dropped 6 bases and J dropped 6; count of bases not matched to a gene: 7. CDR3 in DNA: TGTGCCAGCAGGATCCCTGGACTAGCGGGGGCCGGGGAGCTGTTTTTT. This encodes CASRIPGLAGAGELFF.

J is TRBJ1-6 and V is TRBV27; 8 bases fit TRBD1. This CDR3 is 15 amino acids long. With 0 bases clipped from V and 9 bases from J, the junction kept 4 bases outside the gene matches. Germline loops: CDR1 MNHEY, CDR2 SMNVEV (reference sequence). The CDR3 DNA is TGTGCCAGCAGTTTATCGCTCAGGGGGCCTTCACCCCTCCACTTT. Translated, it gives CASSLSLRGPSPLHF.

CDR3 DNA sequence: TGTGCCAGCAGTGAGGCTTCAGGGGCCCGGGAGAACACTGAAGCTTTCTTT. It codes for CASSEASGARENTEAFF. The rearrangement uses TRBV2 and TRBJ1-1, with a weak D call TRBD1 (6 bases). CDR1 and CDR2 (germline): SNHLY, FYNNEI. Trimming stripped 3 bases from V and 1 base from J, with 18 bases between. The CDR3 covers 17 residues.

This clone was picked up one time. V is TRBV29-1 and J is TRBJ2-3, with D maybe TRBD1 (6 bases). The V and J ends lost 6 bases and 2 bases respectively, with 9 bases between them. The CDR3 extends over 12 amino acids. Germline V CDR1 and CDR2: SQVTM, ANQGSEA. CDR3: CSVGDNTDTQYF. CDR3 DNA sequence: TGCAGCGTCGGGGACAACACAGATACGCAGTATTTT.

The V gene is TRBV11-2, the J gene TRBJ2-1, with D possibly matching TRBD1 (6 bases). Germline loops: CDR1 SGHAT, CDR2 FQNNGV. The CDR3 runs to 15 residues. V lost 1 base to trimming and J lost 7 bases, with 14 bases between them. The CDR3 is CASSLVAFTGNEQFF. Written as DNA, the CDR3 is TGTGCCAGCAGCTTAGTCGCGTTTACAGGGAATGAGCAGTTCTTC.

The chain combines TRBV7-9 with TRBJ1-3; D call uncertain. From germline, CDR1 is SEHNR and CDR2 FQNEAQ (reference sequence). V lost 2 bases and J lost 3, with 8 bases in between. This CDR3 contains 14 residues. The CDR3 nucleotides are TGTGCCAGCAGCTTACACGGGATTGGAAACACCATATATTTT. It translates to CASSLHGIGNTIYF. Looking up the rest from reference TRBV7-9 and TRBJ1-3 gives the full variable domain: DTGVSQNPRHKITKRGQNVTFRCDPISEHNRLYWYRQTLGQGPEFLTYFQNEAQLEKSRLLSDRFSAERPKGSFSTLEIQRTEQGDSAMYLCASSLHGIGNTIYFGEGSWLTVV.

The chain has TRBV5-1 and TRBJ2-2; D might be TRBD2 (6 bases). Germline-derived CDR1 and CDR2 are SGHRS and YFSETQ. V was cut by 5 bases and J by 0 bases, with 11 bases left in between. The CDR3 is 15 residues long. The chain's CDR3 is CASSPSVPNTGELFF. The DNA for the CDR3 is TGCGCCAGCAGTCCTAGCGTCCCGAACACCGGGGAGCTGTTTTTT.

V is TRBV2 and J is TRBJ2-5, with no clear D. The J call may be incorrect, as the DNA end agrees better with TRBJ2-7. CDR3 length: 11 residues. Germline V gene lookup returns CDR1 SNHLY and CDR2 FYNNEI. The CDR3 loop is CASSGAYEQYF. The CDR3 DNA follows: TGTGCCAGCAGCGGAGCCTACGAGCAGTACTTC.

The chain couples TRBV5-1 to TRBJ2-3; 9 positions match TRBD2. From germline, CDR1 is SGHRS and CDR2 YFSETQ. The CDR3 length is 16 residues. V gave up 6 bases and J gave up 6 bases; unmatched junction bases: 14. DNA of the CDR3: TGCGCCAGCACCAACAAAGAGCGGGAGGTTTTGGATACGCAGTATTTT. Translating gives CASTNKEREVLDTQYF. Full variable domain (rest looked up from reference TRBV5-1 and TRBJ2-3): KAGVTQTPRYLIKTRGQQVTLSCSPISGHRSVSWYQQTPGQGLQFLFEYFSETQRNKGNFPGRFSGRQFSNSRSEMNVSTLELGDSALYLCASTNKEREVLDTQYFGPGTRLTVL.

The rearrangement joins TRBV30 to TRBJ2-7, with a possible D match to TRBD1 (6 bases). Germline values: CDR1 GTSNPN, CDR2 SVGIG (reference sequence). This CDR3 has 13 amino acids. The V and J ends lost 4 bases and 0 bases respectively, with 10 bases between them. The CDR3 DNA is TGTGCCTGGAAACACAGGGACTCCTACGAGCAGTACTTC. As protein: CAWKHRDSYEQYF.